This is a list of T cell receptor beta chains from one sample in a study of cytomegalovirus exposure and HLA in healthy donors. Assay: immunoSEQ multiplex PCR; the TCRdb copy retains only in-frame clones and omits some. The data contain 90,000 to 120,000 clones, roughly three quarters of them singletons. Material for sequencing was PBMCs. These receptors originate from a man aged 18 to 29 in good health and CMV-seronegative. Both conserved end residues are part of each CDR3. Fields, in order: V gene, D gene, J gene, clone size, CDR3 DNA, CDR3 protein. The D gene is left open where the match is weak. Rows may omit the clone size; those that give it use once, few, many or a size class.

v_gene: TRBV5-5; d_gene: -; j_gene: TRBJ2-4; abundance: few; CDR3nt: TGTGCCAGCAGCTTGCTCCCGGACATTCAGTACTTC; CDR3aa: CASSLLPDIQYF
v_gene: TRBV14; d_gene: -; j_gene: TRBJ1-5; abundance: few; CDR3nt: TGTGCCAGCAGCCAAGACCGGGTCCCTAGCAATCAGCCCCAGCATTTT; CDR3aa: CASSQDRVPSNQPQHF
v_gene: TRBV6-6; d_gene: -; j_gene: TRBJ1-5; abundance: few; CDR3nt: TGTGCCAGCAGCACGGGGGACGCACTTAGCAATCAGCCCCAGCATTTT; CDR3aa: CASSTGDALSNQPQHF
v_gene: TRBV10-3; d_gene: TRBD2; j_gene: TRBJ2-6; abundance: -; CDR3nt: TGTGCCATCAGTCGGACTAGCGGTAGCTCTGGGGCCAACGTCCTGACTTTC; CDR3aa: CAISRTSGSSGANVLTF
v_gene: TRBV5-4; d_gene: TRBD2; j_gene: TRBJ2-5; abundance: -; CDR3nt: TGTGCCAGCAGCTTGGAGATTAGCGGGGGTTCAGAGACCCAGTACTTC; CDR3aa: CASSLEISGGSETQYF
v_gene: TRBV5-6; d_gene: -; j_gene: TRBJ2-7; abundance: few; CDR3nt: TGTGCCAGCAGCATACAGGGATACGAGCAGTACTTC; CDR3aa: CASSIQGYEQYF
v_gene: TRBV27; d_gene: -; j_gene: TRBJ2-1; abundance: -; CDR3nt: TGTGCCAGCAGCGGGAAGGACAATGAGCAGTTCTTC; CDR3aa: CASSGKDNEQFF
v_gene: TRBV6-1; d_gene: TRBD1; j_gene: TRBJ2-3; abundance: -; CDR3nt: TGTGCCAGCGACGGGACAGGGGGCGCAGATACGCAGTATTTT; CDR3aa: CASDGTGGADTQYF
v_gene: TRBV5-1; d_gene: -; j_gene: TRBJ2-5; abundance: -; CDR3nt: TGCGCCAGCAGCGACGTACAGGGCAAGGCGACCCAGTACTTC; CDR3aa: CASSDVQGKATQYF
v_gene: TRBV5-6; d_gene: -; j_gene: TRBJ2-7; abundance: -; CDR3nt: TGTGCCAGCAGCTTGGCACAGGCCTACGAGCAGTACTTC; CDR3aa: CASSLAQAYEQYF
v_gene: TRBV5-8; d_gene: -; j_gene: TRBJ2-3; abundance: -; CDR3nt: TGTGCCAGCAGCTTGACCTCCACTTGGTATTTT; CDR3aa: CASSLTSTWYF
v_gene: TRBV9; d_gene: TRBD1; j_gene: TRBJ2-3; abundance: -; CDR3nt: TGTGCCAGCAGCCCCAGGGGGACAGATACGCAGTATTTT; CDR3aa: CASSPRGTDTQYF
v_gene: TRBV15; d_gene: TRBD2; j_gene: TRBJ2-2; abundance: -; CDR3nt: TGTGCCACCAGCAGAGATCTTCTAGCGGGGGGGCCCGGGGAGCTGTTTTTT; CDR3aa: CATSRDLLAGGPGELFF
v_gene: TRBV28; d_gene: -; j_gene: TRBJ2-7; abundance: -; CDR3nt: TGTGCCAGCAGTTTTTTGGGGCCTACTACAGCCTCGGACTACGAGCAGTACTTC; CDR3aa: CASSFLGPTTASDYEQYF
v_gene: TRBV19; d_gene: -; j_gene: TRBJ1-5; abundance: many; CDR3nt: TGTGCCAGCACCCCGACAGGTTATCAGCCCCAGCATTTT; CDR3aa: CASTPTGYQPQHF
v_gene: TRBV29-1; d_gene: TRBD2; j_gene: TRBJ2-1; abundance: -; CDR3nt: TGCAGCGTCGCGGGGGGGCCCTTTAATGAGCAGTTCTTC; CDR3aa: CSVAGGPFNEQFF
v_gene: TRBV6-1; d_gene: TRBD2; j_gene: TRBJ2-3; abundance: -; CDR3nt: TGTGCCAGCAGTGAAAGCCTAAGGAGCGGGGGAACCACATATACGCAGTATTTT; CDR3aa: CASSESLRSGGTTYTQYF